This is a list of T cell receptor beta chains from one sample in a study of blood T cells in healthy people across ages. TCRdb re-called the 5' RACE reads with MiXCR, one entry per CDR3 protein. The profile shows approximately 1.5 million distinct CDR3 sequences, roughly two fifths of them singletons. The sample consisted of blood. The receptors come from a woman aged 18-35 years in good health. CDR3s include the opening cysteine and the closing phenylalanine or tryptophan.

V,J,CDR3
TRBV25-1,TRBJ2-7,CASRPGLAVEVGYEQYF
TRBV24-1,TRBJ2-3,CATSDPDTQYF
TRBV7-2,TRBJ1-5,CASSPIGNQPQHF
TRBV6-4,TRBJ2-7,CARKGTGLSYEQYF
TRBV29-1,TRBJ2-1,CSVGLSVSSYNEQFF
TRBV29-1,TRBJ2-1,CSGEAGTYNEQFF
TRBV12-3/TRBV12-4,TRBJ2-7,CASRRGGWLAPTYEQYF
TRBV28,TRBJ2-7,CASSLRGDGYEQYF
TRBV4-3,TRBJ1-2,CASSQVSGGNGYTF
TRBV20-1,TRBJ1-4,CSARDTQGALFF
TRBV30,TRBJ2-7,CAWSVRGPYEQYF
TRBV4-2,TRBJ2-5,CASSLLREQETQYF
TRBV29-1,TRBJ1-2,CSVRKGDYGYTF
TRBV27,TRBJ2-1,CASSFRGPPAGTFYYNEQFF
TRBV24-1,TRBJ2-2,CATRGPGDTGELFF
TRBV20-1,TRBJ2-1,CSATSAGSYNEQFF
TRBV15,TRBJ2-1,CATSRDSNEQFF
TRBV20-1,TRBJ1-1,CSARDISGVYSTEAFF
TRBV24-1,TRBJ1-1,CATAGRMNTEAFF
TRBV7-2,TRBJ2-1,CASSLEVAGGYEQFF
TRBV9,TRBJ2-7,CASAFSGANEQYF
TRBV7-8,TRBJ2-7,CASSARQGYNEQYF
TRBV7-9,TRBJ1-1,CASSPTTGAANTEAFF
TRBV4-1,TRBJ2-1,CASTRQGVDEQFF
TRBV20-1,TRBJ2-2,CSARVDLNTGELFF
TRBV27,TRBJ2-7,CASSLSPPQGAPYEQYF
TRBV24-1,TRBJ1-1,CATSDPGTGTEAFF
TRBV5-1,TRBJ1-1,CASSSDRESTEAFF
TRBV20-1,TRBJ1-5,CSARVGRGRRQPQHF
TRBV4-2,TRBJ1-2,CASSQDTTGGFYGYTF
TRBV9,TRBJ2-2,CASSEGVVGGELFF
TRBV7-9,TRBJ2-2,CASSLETPKGTGELFF
TRBV20-1,TRBJ2-3,CSAAPPGRGTQYF
TRBV6-5,TRBJ1-1,CASSYSNRWPEAFF
TRBV20-1,TRBJ2-3,CSARLAGGPDMQYF
TRBV4-3,TRBJ2-7,CASSPFSPGSIDEQYF
TRBV9,TRBJ2-5,CASSTRGLLQETQYF
TRBV7-2,TRBJ2-1,CASSPPGSGIDEQFF
TRBV3-1,TRBJ2-5,CASSQYLGSETQYF
TRBV15,TRBJ2-1,CATSSIRDYLYNEQFF
TRBV27,TRBJ2-3,CASSPPGTSTDTQYF
TRBV20-1,TRBJ1-5,CSARDDQPQHF
TRBV5-1,TRBJ2-5,CASSLEDETQYF
TRBV7-6,TRBJ2-5,CASSLSRLAGVREQYF
TRBV4-1,TRBJ1-5,CASSQETGYSNQPQHF
TRBV20-1,TRBJ2-7,CSAMSRVVPYEQYF
TRBV6-6,TRBJ2-1,CASSYPNNEQFF
TRBV29-1,TRBJ2-4,CSVSKTGPAADIQYF
TRBV12-3/TRBV12-4,TRBJ2-7,CASSFLAESGEQYF
TRBV6-2/TRBV6-3,TRBJ2-1,CASTRDRVNHEQFF
TRBV12-3/TRBV12-4,TRBJ1-1,CASSWGGMTEAFF
TRBV20-1,TRBJ2-1,CSASRTYNEQFF
TRBV7-2,TRBJ1-2,CASSLALSQQTYGYTF